The present T cell receptor beta chain was sequenced within a study of OX40 agonist ivuxolimab in advanced cancers. Study-wide context: Ivuxolimab was an agonistic, fully human IgG2 monoclonal antibody directed against OX40 (CD134), a costimulatory receptor. The point of sequencing TCRbeta in the periphery was to test whether ivuxolimab changed TCR sequence diversity and drove clonal T-cell expansion. Intravenous ivuxolimab was administered to patients every 2 weeks at six dose levels: 0.01, 0.1, 0.3, 1.5, 3 and 10 mg/kg. Three dose-escalation patients achieved partial responses, one with hepatocellular carcinoma and two with cutaneous melanoma. Of the roughly 51 patients in dose escalation, about 20 had hepatocellular carcinoma, some 15 had melanoma, 9 had renal cell carcinoma and 9 had head and neck cancer. The monotherapy dose-escalation portion (N ≈ 55 patients) of the phase I ivuxolimab trial is reported in the paper. In the dose-escalation cohort, approximately 83% of patients were male, and the mean age was 60 years with a range of roughly 23 to 79. Patients were allowed to have had prior anti-PD-1, anti-PD-L1 or anti-CTLA-4 therapy, and around 40% of the dose-escalation patients had previously received checkpoint inhibitors. General conclusions and limits of the study: After ivuxolimab, expanded clones were on average more numerous among CD8+ T cells than among CD4+ T cells. Partial responders in the 0.1-3.0 mg/kg groups had among the lowest normalized peripheral clonal expansion, especially among CD8+ T cells. At doses of 0.1 to 3.0 mg/kg, clonal expansion of both CD4+ and CD8+ T cells in blood was seen between baseline and week 6. The antigen specificity of the peripheral T cells that underwent clonal expansion was not determined. Low levels of normalized T-cell clonal expansion were also seen in some nonresponding patients.

The germline V gene yields SNHLY for CDR1 and FYNNEI for CDR2. V and J are truncated by 2 bases and 9 bases respectively, leaving an intervening sequence of 11 bases. The CDR3 numbers 14 residues from cysteine through phenylalanine. Only CDR3 DNA remains: 42 bases, in frame from the first base. Notes on this clone: The antigen this receptor binds is unknown. Per-nucleotide qualities are absent, and no much larger clonotype sits a single base away.

Genomic DNA was isolated from the sorted cells so that the TCRbeta CDR3 region could be sequenced. The immunoSEQ Assay was used for sequencing of TCRbeta CDR3 regions. TCRdb carries this immuneACCESS record with in-frame sequences only. Its versions omit some clonotypes, under half of them owing to an unresolved V gene in the studies checked, with the rest unexplained. In all, the sample holds 75,000 to 100,000 clones, and roughly 80% of those were seen once. The top ten clonotypes cover around 2.7% of the sample. Patients with autoimmune disease history or receiving systemic immunosuppression were excluded from the trial. Peripheral blood for TCR sequencing was collected from all dose cohorts at baseline, on cycle 4 day 1, and on cycle 7 day 1. The samples were drawn from a first-in-human, open-label, multicenter phase I dose-escalation trial of ivuxolimab. Adults with locally advanced or metastatic melanoma, renal cell carcinoma, hepatocellular carcinoma or head and neck squamous cell carcinoma were enrolled in the trial. CD4+ and CD8+ T cells were sorted separately from peripheral blood before TCR sequencing.

This specimen was CD4+ or CD8+ T cells sorted from blood, taken in a trial of the OX40 agonist ivuxolimab. This sequence originates from an adult with an advanced solid tumor such as melanoma, head and neck, liver or kidney cancer. The chain joins TRBV2 to TRBJ1-6, with a weak D call of TRBD1 (5 bases match). The CDR3 here reads CASSEKRQTSPLHF. The sequenced DNA is TGTGCCAGCAGTGAAAAGAGACAGACTTCACCCCTCCACTTT.